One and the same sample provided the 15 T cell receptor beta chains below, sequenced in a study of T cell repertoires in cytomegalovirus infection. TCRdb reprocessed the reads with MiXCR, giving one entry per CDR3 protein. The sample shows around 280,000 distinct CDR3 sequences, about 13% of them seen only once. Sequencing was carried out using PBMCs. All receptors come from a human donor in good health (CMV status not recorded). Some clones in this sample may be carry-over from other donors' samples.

The CDR3, as DNA: TGCGCCAGCAGGCGACAGGGGGATTCCTACAATGAGCAGTTCTTC. Protein: CASRRQGDSYNEQFF. The chain couples TRBV23-1 to TRBJ2-1, with TRBD1 matching 9 bases. TRBV23-1 belongs to the ORF category, with a function that is uncertain. V lost 6 bases to trimming and J lost 1 base; unmatched junction nucleotides: 4. This CDR3 spans 15 amino acids.

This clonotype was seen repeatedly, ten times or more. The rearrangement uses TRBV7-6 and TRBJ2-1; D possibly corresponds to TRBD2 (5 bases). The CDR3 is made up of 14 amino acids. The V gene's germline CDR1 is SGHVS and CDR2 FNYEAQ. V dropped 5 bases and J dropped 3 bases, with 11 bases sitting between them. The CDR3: CASSMDGLYNEQFF. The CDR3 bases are TGTGCCAGCAGCATGGACGGACTCTACAATGAGCAGTTCTTC.

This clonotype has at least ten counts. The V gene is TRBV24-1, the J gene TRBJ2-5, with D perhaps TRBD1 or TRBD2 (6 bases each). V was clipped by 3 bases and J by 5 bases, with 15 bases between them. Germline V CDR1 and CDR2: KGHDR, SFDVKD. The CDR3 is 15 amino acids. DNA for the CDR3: TGTGCCACCAGTGATCCCGGGGGCGGTTCGGAGACCCAGTACTTC. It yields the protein CATSDPGGGSETQYF.

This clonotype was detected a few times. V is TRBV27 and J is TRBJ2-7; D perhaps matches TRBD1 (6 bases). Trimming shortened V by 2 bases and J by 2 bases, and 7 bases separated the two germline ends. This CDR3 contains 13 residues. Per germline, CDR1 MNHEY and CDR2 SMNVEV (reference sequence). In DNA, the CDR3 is TGTGCCAGCAGTTTAAACAGGGCCTACGAGCAGTACTTC. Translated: CASSLNRAYEQYF.

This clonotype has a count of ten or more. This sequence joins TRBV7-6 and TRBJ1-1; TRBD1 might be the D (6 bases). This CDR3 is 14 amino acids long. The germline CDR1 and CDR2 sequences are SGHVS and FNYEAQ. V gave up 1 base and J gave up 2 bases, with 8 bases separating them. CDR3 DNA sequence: TGTGCCAGCAGCTTAGGGACAGTTAACACTGAAGCTTTCTTT. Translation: CASSLGTVNTEAFF.

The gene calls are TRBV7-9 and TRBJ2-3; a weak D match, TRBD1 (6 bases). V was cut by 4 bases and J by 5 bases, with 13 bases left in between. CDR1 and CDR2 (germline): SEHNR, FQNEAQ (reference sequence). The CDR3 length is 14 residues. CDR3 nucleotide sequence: TGTGCCAGCAGCTCGGGACATCTTGGAGATACGCAGTATTTT. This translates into CASSSGHLGDTQYF.

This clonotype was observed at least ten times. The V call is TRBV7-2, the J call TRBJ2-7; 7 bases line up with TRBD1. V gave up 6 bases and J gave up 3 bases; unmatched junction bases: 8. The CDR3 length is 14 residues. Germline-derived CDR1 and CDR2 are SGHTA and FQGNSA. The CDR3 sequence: CASSSPGQLYEQYF. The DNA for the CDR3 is TGTGCCAGCAGTTCCCCGGGACAGCTCTACGAGCAGTACTTC.

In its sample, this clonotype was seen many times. The CDR3 DNA reads as TGTGCCAGCAGTACCCACAGGGTGCCCGTATATGGCTACACCTTC. Protein sequence: CASSTHRVPVYGYTF. V is TRBV7-8 and J is TRBJ1-2; TRBD1 is a possible D gene (6 bases). V dropped 6 bases and J dropped 5 bases, with 19 bases sitting between them. This CDR3 contains 15 residues. Germline V gene sequence: CDR1 SGHVS, CDR2 FQNEAQ.

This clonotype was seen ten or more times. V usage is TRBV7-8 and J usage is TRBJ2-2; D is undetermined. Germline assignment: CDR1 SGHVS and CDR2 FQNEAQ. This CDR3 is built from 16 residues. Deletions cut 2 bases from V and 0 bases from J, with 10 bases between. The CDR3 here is CASSLIRSANTGELFF. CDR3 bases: TGTGCCAGCAGCTTAATTCGGTCGGCGAACACCGGGGAGCTGTTTTTT.

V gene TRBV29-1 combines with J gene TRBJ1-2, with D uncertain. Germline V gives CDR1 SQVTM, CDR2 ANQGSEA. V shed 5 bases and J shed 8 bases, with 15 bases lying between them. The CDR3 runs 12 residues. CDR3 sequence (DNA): TGCAGCGTTATTGGTGAAGGAGAAGGCTACACCTTC. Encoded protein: CSVIGEGEGYTF.

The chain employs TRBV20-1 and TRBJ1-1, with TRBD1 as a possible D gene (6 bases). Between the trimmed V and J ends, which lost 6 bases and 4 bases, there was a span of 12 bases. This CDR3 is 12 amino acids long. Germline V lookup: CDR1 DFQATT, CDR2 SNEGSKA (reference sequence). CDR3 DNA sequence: TGCAGTGCGAGGACAGATTTCACTGAAGCTTTCTTT. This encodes CSARTDFTEAFF.

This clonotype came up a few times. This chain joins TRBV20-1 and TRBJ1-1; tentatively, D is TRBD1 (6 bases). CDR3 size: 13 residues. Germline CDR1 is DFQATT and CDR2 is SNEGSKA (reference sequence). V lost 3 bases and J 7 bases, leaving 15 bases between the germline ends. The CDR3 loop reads CSASTRGTSEAFF. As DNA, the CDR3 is TGCAGTGCTAGCACGCGGGGGACAAGTGAAGCTTTCTTT.

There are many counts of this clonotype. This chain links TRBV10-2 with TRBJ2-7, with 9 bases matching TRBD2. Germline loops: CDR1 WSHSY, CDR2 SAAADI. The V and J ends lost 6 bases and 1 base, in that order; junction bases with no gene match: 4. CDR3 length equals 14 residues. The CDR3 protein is CASRWAGGSYEQYF. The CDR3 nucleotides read TGCGCCAGCAGGTGGGCGGGAGGGTCCTACGAGCAGTACTTC.

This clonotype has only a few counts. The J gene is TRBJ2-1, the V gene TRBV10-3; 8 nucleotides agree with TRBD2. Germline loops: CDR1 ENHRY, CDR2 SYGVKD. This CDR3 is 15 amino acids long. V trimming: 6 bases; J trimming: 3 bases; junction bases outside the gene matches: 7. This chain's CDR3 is CAIRAGTSDYNEQFF. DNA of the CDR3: TGTGCCATCAGGGCCGGGACTAGTGACTACAATGAGCAGTTCTTC.

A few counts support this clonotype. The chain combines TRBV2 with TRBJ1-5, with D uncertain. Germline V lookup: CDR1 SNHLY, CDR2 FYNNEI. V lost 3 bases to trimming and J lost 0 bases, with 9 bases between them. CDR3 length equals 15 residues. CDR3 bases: TGTGCCAGCAGTGACAGACCAAATAGCAATCAGCCCCAGCATTTT. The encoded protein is CASSDRPNSNQPQHF.